The sequence of this T cell receptor (beta chain) was determined in a study of T cells in Graves' hyperthyroidism and ophthalmopathy. Patients showing uncontrolled infection, other autoimmune disease, pregnancy or lactation were ineligible. Fresh 10 ml peripheral blood yielded PBMCs. TCR beta CDR3 sequences were amplified from RNA transcripts. When the TCR CDR3 underwent first-round RT-PCR, the HTBI primer set was used. TCRdb re-derived calls from the multiplex PCR reads in MiXCR, one entry per CDR3 protein. The table records hundreds of thousands of distinct CDR3 sequences, about 14% of them present only once. Study findings and constraints: The model's output predicted ophthalmopathy at a median of roughly seven months prior to onset. Separating ophthalmopathy from stable hyperthyroidism was achieved by a 13 V-J model.

About this clonotype: Its antigen is unknown.

CDR1 is SGHTA and CDR2 is FQGNSA in the germline V gene. Trimming removed 4 bases from V and 9 bases from J, with 16 bases in between. The CDR3 extends over 14 amino acids. The V and J genes are TRBV7-2 and TRBJ1-5, with TRBD1 as a possible D gene (5 bases). The receptor's source is a woman aged 35 to 49 with Graves' ophthalmopathy. The material sequenced was blood. DNA of the CDR3: TGTGCCAGCAGCTCGTCAGGGTTTGTCTGGCCCCAGCATTTT. Protein: CASSSSGFVWPQHF.